Below are 29 T cell receptor beta chains sequenced from a single sample in a study of identical twins. TCRdb reprocessed the 5' RACE reads with MiXCR, giving one entry per CDR3 protein. The repertoire holds 150,000 or so distinct CDR3 sequences, with approximately 3.5% as singletons. Sequencing was done on a sample of memory T cells sorted from blood. Receptors originate from a man younger than 35 in good health.

At least ten counts were recorded for this clonotype. This rearrangement joins TRBV4-2 to TRBJ2-3, with TRBD1 matching 9 bases. Per germline, CDR1 LGHNA and CDR2 YNFKEQ. The CDR3 runs to 16 residues. Trimming at V came to 6 bases and at J to 2 bases, leaving 9 bases not matched to a gene. CDR3 sequence: CASRPAGQGNTDTQYF. The CDR3 region has the DNA TGTGCCAGCAGACCAGCGGGACAGGGAAACACAGATACGCAGTATTTT.

The table lists this clonotype with many counts. V gene TRBV25-1 combines with J gene TRBJ2-2; 9 bases match TRBD1. Germline lookup yields CDR1 MGHDK and CDR2 SYGVNS. CDR3 length: 12 residues. The V segment lost 6 bases and the J segment 12 bases; nucleotides outside the gene matches: 5. The DNA of the CDR3 is TGTGCCAGCAGGGGACAGGGATCTCAGCTGTTTTTT. Translation: CASRGQGSQLFF.

This clonotype was detected ten times or more. The V and J genes are TRBV5-5 and TRBJ1-1, with D hard to call. V lost 4 bases and J lost 4, with 11 bases in between. Germline CDR1 reads SGHKS; CDR2 reads YYEKEE (reference sequence). The CDR3 length is 13 residues. DNA of the CDR3: TGTGCCAGCAGCCCGGTTTCCCTCACTGAAGCTTTCTTT. Protein: CASSPVSLTEAFF.

This clonotype was counted at least ten times. The chain couples TRBV7-2 to TRBJ2-1; D call uncertain. Between the trimmed V and J ends, which lost 7 bases and 9 bases, there was a span of 25 bases. This CDR3 region has 16 residues. Looked up from germline, CDR1 is SGHTA and CDR2 is FQGNSA. This chain's CDR3 is CASTLRLLHGIGEQFF. CDR3 DNA sequence: TGTGCCAGCACCCTTAGACTGCTCCACGGTATTGGTGAGCAGTTCTTC.

The gene calls are TRBV29-1 and TRBJ2-5; D remains ambiguous. Germline-derived CDR1 and CDR2 are SQVTM and ANQGSEA. CDR3 length equals 11 residues. V was pared by 4 bases and J by 2 bases, with 5 bases between. The CDR3 DNA reads as TGCAGCGTTGCCCCACAAGAGACCCAGTACTTC. It yields the protein CSVAPQETQYF.

V usage is TRBV5-1 and J usage is TRBJ2-3; D uncertain. CDR3 length: 14 residues. Per germline, CDR1 SGHRS and CDR2 YFSETQ. V was trimmed by 1 base and J by 6 bases, leaving 12 bases between them. CDR3 DNA sequence: TGCGCCAGCAGCTTGAGTAACGGAACGGATACGCAGTATTTT. Residues: CASSLSNGTDTQYF. Together with reference TRBV5-1 and TRBJ2-3, the CDR3 gives the full variable domain: KAGVTQTPRYLIKTRGQQVTLSCSPISGHRSVSWYQQTPGQGLQFLFEYFSETQRNKGNFPGRFSGRQFSNSRSEMNVSTLELGDSALYLCASSLSNGTDTQYFGPGTRLTVL.

This clonotype was counted many times. The V and J genes are TRBV11-2 and TRBJ2-3, with a possible D match to TRBD2 (5 bases). The CDR3 sequence is 15 residues long. Trimming took 5 bases from V and 4 from J, leaving 16 bases between them. Germline V CDR1 and CDR2: SGHAT, FQNNGV. The CDR3 sequence: CASSPIRTSSDTQYF. CDR3 nucleotide sequence: TGTGCCAGCAGCCCAATCCGGACTTCCTCAGATACGCAGTATTTT.

This clonotype was recorded at least ten times. The gene calls are TRBV20-1 and TRBJ2-1, with 9 nucleotides matching TRBD2. V trimming: 5 bases; J trimming: 0 bases; junction bases outside the gene matches: 14. CDR1 and CDR2 (germline): DFQATT, SNEGSKA (reference sequence). The CDR3 sequence is 18 residues long. As DNA, the CDR3 is TGCAGTGCTTACAAACCCGGACTGACTAGCGGCTCCTACAATGAGCAGTTCTTC. Its translation is CSAYKPGLTSGSYNEQFF.

In this sample, this clonotype turned up many times. CDR3 sequence reads: CASSLATVSSYNEQFF. In nucleotides, the CDR3 is TGTGCCAGCAGCTTAGCCACTGTGAGCTCCTACAATGAGCAGTTCTTC. The rearrangement uses TRBV7-2 and TRBJ2-1; D remains unclear. The CDR3 contains 16 residues. Between the trimmed V and J ends, which lost 0 bases and 0 bases, there was a span of 9 bases. Germline V gives CDR1 SGHTA, CDR2 FQGNSA.

This clonotype was detected many times. CDR3 residues: CAISGGPTGELFF. In DNA, the CDR3 is TGTGCCATCAGTGGCGGACCCACCGGGGAGCTGTTTTTT. The V and J genes are TRBV10-3 and TRBJ2-2; D is ambiguous. In germline, CDR1 is ENHRY, CDR2 SYGVKD. This CDR3 has 13 residues. The V end was cut by 4 bases, the J end by 4 bases, with 7 bases between.

In this sample, this clonotype turned up many times. The chain joins TRBV12-3 or TRBV12-4 to TRBJ2-1; 8 nucleotides agree with TRBD1. The CDR3 runs to 16 residues. Losses at the gene ends were 5 bases for V and 5 bases for J; bases not matched to a gene: 11. The CDR3 sequence: CASSPIRGRAHNEQFF. The CDR3 DNA is TGTGCCAGCAGTCCTATCAGGGGGCGAGCCCACAATGAGCAGTTCTTC.

This rearrangement joins TRBV1 to TRBJ2-1; the table names TRBD2, a call not compared with the DNA. TRBV1 constitutes a pseudogene. The CDR3 sequence is 23 residues long. The CDR3 reads CTSSQDGGSSSGRTHLPLNEQFF. In DNA, the CDR3 is TGCACCAGCAGCCAAGATGGGGGAAGTTCTAGCGGGAGGACCCACCTTCCTTTGAATGAGCAGTTCTTC.

This clonotype was observed many times. The chain couples TRBV6-1 to TRBJ2-5; 9 positions match TRBD1. V was pared by 0 bases and J by 5 bases, with 7 bases of the junction left unmatched. This CDR3 contains 16 residues. Per the germline V gene, CDR1 is MNHNS and CDR2 is SASEGT. CDR3 in amino acids: CASSEARTGDRETQYF. The DNA of the CDR3 is TGTGCCAGCAGTGAAGCCCGGACAGGGGATAGGGAGACCCAGTACTTC.

This clonotype was detected ten times or more. The J gene is TRBJ2-2, the V gene TRBV6-2 or TRBV6-3; TRBD1 aligns across 11 bases. Germline V CDR1 and CDR2: MNHEY, SVGEGT. The length of the CDR3 is 16 residues. Trimming took 6 bases from V and 3 from J; bases not matched to a gene: 6. CDR3 sequence (DNA): TGTGCCAGCAGACACCGGACAGGGGGCTACACCGGGGAGCTGTTTTTT. Amino acid sequence: CASRHRTGGYTGELFF.

This clonotype has ten or more counts. This rearrangement joins TRBV19 to TRBJ2-2; D may be TRBD1 or TRBD2 (5 bases each). The ends were cut back, 5 bases at V and 5 bases at J, with 15 bases in the middle. Germline CDR1 LNHDA, CDR2 SQIVND (reference sequence). This CDR3 has 15 amino acids. The CDR3 region is CASSPQQGATGELFF. The CDR3 DNA is TGTGCCAGTAGTCCCCAGCAGGGAGCAACCGGGGAGCTGTTTTTT.

This clonotype appeared many times. The V call is TRBV29-1, the J call TRBJ2-5, with unresolved D. The V and J ends lost 4 bases and 4 bases respectively, with 4 bases between them. The CDR3 has 10 residues. Germline V gene sequence: CDR1 SQVTM, CDR2 ANQGSEA. The CDR3 DNA is TGCAGCGTTGGGGGAGAGACCCAGTACTTC. Encoded protein: CSVGGETQYF.

The table lists this clonotype with many counts. The chain uses TRBV6-1 and TRBJ1-5; 7 nucleotides match TRBD1. J lost 9 bases, V lost 0 bases, and 11 bases had no gene match. The CDR3 consists of 16 residues. CDR1 MNHNS and CDR2 SASEGT come from the germline V gene. CDR3 sequence reads: CASSEASSAGGRPQHF. The DNA for the CDR3 is TGTGCCAGCAGTGAAGCAAGTTCGGCAGGGGGGCGGCCCCAGCATTTT.

This clonotype appeared many times. The chain employs TRBV6-5 and TRBJ1-3; D is uncertain. Germline V CDR1 and CDR2: MNHEY, SVGAGI. CDR3 length equals 12 residues. V was pared by 6 bases and J by 2 bases, with 5 bases between. The CDR3 reads CASRGAGNTIYF. In DNA form, the CDR3 reads TGTGCCAGCAGAGGTGCTGGAAACACCATATATTTT.

This clonotype has ten or more counts. The chain couples TRBV5-1 to TRBJ2-3; possible D gene TRBD1, 6 bases. The CDR3 spans 15 residues. Looked up from germline, CDR1 is SGHRS and CDR2 is YFSETQ. V shed 0 bases and J shed 5 bases, with 13 bases lying between them. The CDR3 region is CASSLDGQGRDTQYF. The CDR3 DNA sequence: TGCGCCAGCAGCTTGGATGGGCAGGGGAGAGATACGCAGTATTTT.

This clonotype has ten or more counts. The rearrangement links TRBV5-1 to TRBJ2-3; perhaps TRBD2 as D (5 bases). The CDR3 spans 18 residues. Between the trimmed V and J ends, which lost 4 bases and 2 bases, there was a span of 23 bases. Germline CDR1 SGHRS, CDR2 YFSETQ. CDR3 loop: CASSLWTPTDIPTDTQYF. CDR3 nucleotide sequence: TGCGCCAGCAGCCTATGGACTCCTACTGATATCCCCACAGATACGCAGTATTTT.

There are many counts of this clonotype. The CDR3 is CASSLAGGTGNTQYF. The CDR3 nucleotides are TGCGCCAGCAGTTTAGCGGGAGGGACTGGAAATACGCAGTATTTT. The chain has TRBV5-1 and TRBJ2-3, with TRBD2 identical over 11 bases. CDR1 is SGHRS and CDR2 is YFSETQ in the germline V gene. The V and J ends lost 5 bases and 7 bases, in that order; junction bases with no gene match: 9. The CDR3 sequence is 15 residues long.

This clonotype has a count of ten or more. The chain couples TRBV24-1 to TRBJ2-1; 7 bases are shared with TRBD1. The germline V gene encodes CDR1 KGHDR and CDR2 SFDVKD. V dropped 3 bases and J dropped 15; count of bases not matched to a gene: 10. The CDR3 has 13 amino acids. CDR3 in DNA: TGTGCCACCAGTGATGGACCCCGACAGGGTCGGTTCTTC. This gives the protein CATSDGPRQGRFF.

The table lists this clonotype with many counts. The chain combines TRBV20-1 with TRBJ1-4; 7 nucleotides line up with TRBD1. From germline, CDR1 is DFQATT and CDR2 SNEGSKA (reference sequence). The CDR3 is 14 amino acids. V dropped 3 bases and J dropped 7; count of bases not matched to a gene: 8. CDR3 nucleotide sequence: TGCAGTGCTAGCCTAGGGGGCGTAGGTGAAAAACTGTTTTTT. Amino acids: CSASLGGVGEKLFF.

This clonotype was seen a few times. This chain uses TRBV12-3 or TRBV12-4 with TRBJ2-7; possibly TRBD2 for D (5 bases). The CDR3 runs 14 residues. V gave up 0 bases and J gave up 6 bases, with 12 bases separating them. CDR3 loop: CASSLAARAGEQYF. The CDR3 bases are TGTGCCAGCAGTTTAGCTGCGCGGGCCGGCGAGCAGTACTTC.

The gene calls are TRBV29-1 and TRBJ1-1, with D unresolved. The CDR3 length is 14 residues. V lost 2 bases, J lost 1 base, and 11 bases lay in between. Germline loops: CDR1 SQVTM, CDR2 ANQGSEA. DNA for the CDR3: TGCAGCGTTGAAACCGGTCGGACGAACACTGAAGCTTTCTTT. Translated: CSVETGRTNTEAFF.

This clonotype was found many times. This rearrangement joins TRBV5-5 to TRBJ2-3; TRBD2 aligns across 13 bases. Trimming cost V 5 bases and J 7 bases; bases outside gene matches: 4. Germline lookup yields CDR1 SGHKS and CDR2 YYEKEE (reference sequence). CDR3 length: 14 amino acids. CDR3 DNA sequence: TGTGCCAGCAGTGGACTAGCGGGAGATAATACGCAGTATTTT. Translation: CASSGLAGDNTQYF.

This clonotype has a count of ten or more. This chain links TRBV27 with TRBJ2-2; the D gene is possibly TRBD2 (5 bases). Germline CDR1 reads MNHEY; CDR2 reads SMNVEV (reference sequence). This CDR3 region has 15 residues. With 3 bases removed from V and 1 base from J, the gap between germline ends came to 9 bases. The CDR3 protein is CASSLRERNTGELFF. The CDR3 region has the DNA TGTGCCAGCAGTTTGAGGGAGAGGAACACCGGGGAGCTGTTTTTT.

This clonotype showed up many times. One junction end does not reproduce the germline sequence, and a read error may be involved. This chain's CDR3 is CSARDQGTRRSSYNEQFF. The CDR3 DNA reads as TGCAGTGCTCGAGACCAGGGGACTCGGCGGAGCTCCTACAATGAGCAGTTCTTC. The chain uses TRBV20-1 and TRBJ2-1, with D perhaps matching TRBD1 or TRBD2 (6 bases each). The CDR3 is 18 residues long. The germline gives CDR1 DFQATT, CDR2 SNEGSKA (reference sequence).

In its sample, this clonotype was seen many times. The rearrangement joins TRBV6-1 to TRBJ1-1; weak D call: TRBD1 (6 bases). CDR1 and CDR2 (germline): MNHNS, SASEGT. The CDR3 loop spans 14 amino acids. Trimming removed 2 bases at V and 6 bases at J, with 13 bases between. CDR3 nucleotides: TGTGCCAGCAGTGAATTTGCCAGGGGATCTGAAGCTTTCTTT. Protein product: CASSEFARGSEAFF.